A single sample is the source of the 24 T cell receptor beta chains below, sequenced in a study of Tregs in tolerant kidney transplant recipients. Sequenced by immunoSEQ multiplex PCR; TCRdb stores in-frame clones only, minus some. The sample has 200,000 to 300,000 clones, 80% to 85% seen once. Sequenced material: CD4+ T cells from blood. Receptor source: a human donor in good health.

The gene calls are TRBV29-1 and TRBJ2-2; 8 bases line up with TRBD1. The J segment lost 5 bases and the V segment lost 7 bases, leaving 6 bases of the junction unmatched. Per germline, CDR1 SQVTM and CDR2 ANQGSEA. This CDR3 spans 13 amino acids. CDR3 in amino acids: CSGNRGETGELFF. Here the CDR3 DNA reads TGCAGCGGGAACAGGGGGGAAACCGGGGAGCTGTTTTTT.

The chain has TRBV6-1 and TRBJ2-3; D remains ambiguous. V shed 0 bases and J shed 6 bases, with 13 bases lying between them. The CDR3 consists of 15 residues. CDR1 and CDR2 (germline): MNHNS, SASEGT. The CDR3 loop reads CASSEAFIAGDTQYF. The CDR3 nucleotides are TGTGCCAGCAGTGAAGCTTTCATAGCTGGGGATACGCAGTATTTT.

The chain recombines TRBV6-5 with TRBJ2-3; no reliable D call. V gave up 6 bases and J gave up 1 base, with 14 bases separating them. CDR1 MNHEY and CDR2 SVGAGI come from the germline V gene. CDR3 length equals 15 residues. The DNA of the CDR3 is TGTGCCAGCAGCCCCGTCGGTAGAGGCACAGATACGCAGTATTTT. This codes for CASSPVGRGTDTQYF.

V gene TRBV2 combines with J gene TRBJ2-5; 9 bases are shared with TRBD1. Trimming removed 4 bases from V and 5 bases from J; junction bases left unmatched: 5. CDR3 length equals 14 residues. Germline V gives CDR1 SNHLY, CDR2 FYNNEI. The CDR3 loop is CASSVGTGRETQYF. The DNA of the CDR3 is TGTGCCAGCAGTGTCGGGACAGGGAGGGAGACCCAGTACTTC.

This chain uses TRBV18 with TRBJ1-3; weak D call: TRBD1 (5 bases). The CDR3 length is 15 residues. V lost 1 base to trimming and J lost 4 bases, with 11 bases between them. The germline gives CDR1 KGHSH, CDR2 LQKENI. The CDR3 DNA reads TGTGCCAGCTCACCACGGGACCTAGCAGGAAACACCATATATTTT. As protein: CASSPRDLAGNTIYF.

V gene TRBV27 combines with J gene TRBJ2-5; TRBD1 matches at 10 bases. This CDR3 comprises 16 residues. Germline CDR1 MNHEY, CDR2 SMNVEV (reference sequence). V lost 6 bases, J lost 5 bases, and 12 bases stayed unmatched. This CDR3 reads CASRGLGTGERETQYF. Written as DNA, the CDR3 is TGTGCCAGCAGGGGCCTCGGGACAGGGGAACGGGAGACCCAGTACTTC.

This chain links TRBV6-1 with TRBJ2-5; possible D gene TRBD1, 6 bases. The CDR3 contains 16 residues. Germline V CDR1 and CDR2: MNHNS, SASEGT. Trimming stripped 4 bases from V and 1 base from J, with 16 bases between. CDR3 coding DNA: TGTGCCAGCAGTGCCCACAGGGATTCGGCCCAAGAGACCCAGTACTTC. Translating gives CASSAHRDSAQETQYF.

This clone was seen a single time. J is TRBJ1-1 and V is TRBV2, with D tentatively TRBD1 (5 bases). The CDR3 covers 13 residues. With 7 bases removed from V and 3 bases from J, the gap between germline ends came to 12 bases. The germline V gene encodes CDR1 SNHLY and CDR2 FYNNEI. The DNA for the CDR3 is TGTGCCAGCACTAGGGAAGGGGACACTGAAGCTTTCTTT. Its translation: CASTREGDTEAFF.

V and J are TRBV7-9 and TRBJ1-1; 11 bases are a match to TRBD1. Germline assignment: CDR1 SEHNR and CDR2 FQNEAQ (reference sequence). This CDR3 has 14 amino acids. V trimming: 1 base; J trimming: 9 bases; junction bases outside the gene matches: 4. CDR3 bases: TGTGCCAGCAGCTTAGGAGGACAGGGGGCACAAGCTTTCTTT. It translates to CASSLGGQGAQAFF.

This chain joins TRBV6-1 and TRBJ1-3; D is undetermined. Germline V gives CDR1 MNHNS, CDR2 SASEGT. Between the trimmed V and J ends, which lost 10 bases and 1 base, there was a span of 14 bases. The CDR3 consists of 14 residues. This CDR3 reads CATRLLGSGNTIYF. DNA of the CDR3: TGTGCCACACGACTCCTAGGGTCTGGAAACACCATATATTTT.

In DNA form, the CDR3 reads TGTGCCACCAGCATCCGTAGCAATCAGCCCCAGCATTTT. Encoded protein: CATSIRSNQPQHF. The chain links TRBV15 to TRBJ1-5; no reliable D call. The germline V gene encodes CDR1 LNHNV and CDR2 YYDKDF (reference sequence). Trimming took off 4 bases at V and 0 bases at J, with 4 bases between the two ends. The CDR3 runs to 13 residues. The full variable domain, completed using reference TRBV15 and TRBJ1-5, is DAMVIQNPRYQVTQFGKPVTLSCSQTLNHNVMYWYQQKSSQAPKLLFHYYDKDFNNEADTPDNFQSRRPNTSFCFLDIRSPGLGDTAMYLCATSIRSNQPQHFGDGTRLSIL.

This clone showed up just a few times. V usage is TRBV15 and J usage is TRBJ1-1, with D uncertain. Deletions cut 4 bases from V and 3 bases from J, with 12 bases between. Per germline, CDR1 LNHNV and CDR2 YYDKDF (reference sequence). The CDR3 is 14 amino acids. CDR3 coding DNA: TGTGCCACCAGCATTAAGGCGGGCGACACTGAAGCTTTCTTT. Protein product: CATSIKAGDTEAFF.

The chain joins TRBV30 to TRBJ2-5, with 7 bases matching TRBD1. CDR3 size: 15 residues. Germline-derived CDR1 and CDR2 are GTSNPN and SVGIG (reference sequence). Trimming cost V 1 base and J 4 bases; bases outside gene matches: 9. The CDR3 spells CAWSAGATGTETQYF. In DNA, the CDR3 is TGTGCCTGGAGTGCCGGAGCGACAGGGACAGAGACCCAGTACTTC.

J is TRBJ2-1 and V is TRBV5-5; TRBD2 matches 8 bases. Unmatched junction bases numbered 8, after V lost 2 bases and J lost 7 bases. Germline V CDR1 and CDR2: SGHKS, YYEKEE (reference sequence). CDR3 length: 15 residues. This CDR3 reads CASSLVPGTRNEQFF. The CDR3 DNA reads as TGTGCCAGCAGCTTAGTCCCCGGGACTAGAAATGAGCAGTTCTTC.

This clone was counted a single time. The chain carries TRBV7-9 and TRBJ2-3, with 7 bases matching TRBD2. The CDR3 covers 14 residues. V lost 5 bases and J lost 0; bases outside the gene matches: 2. CDR1 and CDR2 (germline): SEHNR, FQNEAQ (reference sequence). CDR3 DNA: TGTGCCAGCAGCCCTAGCGGAAGCACAGATACGCAGTATTTT. Encoded protein: CASSPSGSTDTQYF.

This clone was counted between two and nine times. The V call is TRBV19, the J call TRBJ1-2, with unresolved D. The germline V gene has CDR1 LNHDA and CDR2 SQIVND (reference sequence). The CDR3 covers 13 residues. With 5 bases removed from V and 4 bases from J, the gap between germline ends came to 11 bases. CDR3 nucleotides: TGTGCCAGTAGTGAGATGGGGTTCTATGGCTACACCTTC. Amino acid sequence: CASSEMGFYGYTF.

This chain connects TRBV11-3 to TRBJ2-3; D is uncertain. The CDR3 covers 14 residues. V lost 1 base to trimming and J lost 1 base, with 6 bases between them. The germline gives CDR1 SGHNT, CDR2 YENEEA. CDR3 loop: CASSLGYRTDTQYF. The CDR3 DNA sequence: TGTGCCAGCAGCTTAGGTTATCGCACAGATACGCAGTATTTT.

The chain couples TRBV11-3 to TRBJ2-1; a possible D gene is TRBD2 (6 bases). CDR3 size: 12 residues. Between the trimmed V and J ends, which lost 1 base and 9 bases, there was a span of 7 bases. CDR1 is SGHNT and CDR2 is YENEEA in the germline V gene. The CDR3 DNA follows: TGTGCCAGCAGCTTAGTCGGGGGTGAGCAGTTCTTC. Translated: CASSLVGGEQFF.

This CDR3 is CASRLSLGYGYTF. CDR3 DNA: TGTGCCAGTCGATTAAGTCTTGGGTATGGCTACACCTTC. This chain uses TRBV6-5 with TRBJ1-2; D call uncertain. Germline loops: CDR1 MNHEY, CDR2 SVGAGI. V gave up 9 bases and J gave up 5 bases, with 16 bases separating them. This CDR3 spans 13 amino acids.

CDR3 sequence reads: CAWSVRGITAQFF. The DNA for the CDR3 is TGTGCCTGGAGTGTACGAGGAATAACAGCGCAGTTCTTC. The chain has TRBV30 and TRBJ2-1; D not certain. CDR3 length: 13 amino acids. Germline CDR1 is GTSNPN and CDR2 is SVGIG (reference sequence). Trimming stripped 0 bases from V and 12 bases from J, with 15 bases between.

This clone was seen just once. The rearrangement links TRBV2 to TRBJ2-5; perhaps TRBD1 as D (5 bases). This CDR3 spans 13 amino acids. The germline V and J ends were trimmed by 2 bases and 1 base, with 5 bases remaining between them. CDR1 SNHLY and CDR2 FYNNEI come from the germline V gene. The CDR3 loop reads CASSERGQETQYF. For the CDR3, the DNA is TGTGCCAGCAGTGAAAGGGGCCAAGAGACCCAGTACTTC.

V usage is TRBV5-1 and J usage is TRBJ2-3, with unresolved D. Germline CDR1 reads SGHRS; CDR2 reads YFSETQ. Trimming cost V 0 bases and J 5 bases, with 10 bases left between them. The CDR3 consists of 14 residues. CDR3 in amino acids: CASSLGVFEDTQYF. The CDR3 DNA sequence: TGCGCCAGCAGCTTGGGGGTTTTCGAAGATACGCAGTATTTT. The full variable domain, rest sourced from reference TRBV5-1 and TRBJ2-3, is KAGVTQTPRYLIKTRGQQVTLSCSPISGHRSVSWYQQTPGQGLQFLFEYFSETQRNKGNFPGRFSGRQFSNSRSEMNVSTLELGDSALYLCASSLGVFEDTQYFGPGTRLTVL.

The chain uses TRBV21-1 and TRBJ2-1; no check of the table's D call, TRBD1, against the DNA was made. TRBV21-1 is reported as a pseudogene. The CDR3 length is 19 residues. As DNA, the CDR3 is TGTGCCAGCAGCAAAGGAGGCAGGGCGGCGTTGGCCGGCTACAATGAGCAGTTCTTC. Protein product: CASSKGGRAALAGYNEQFF.

Concerning this clone: Sequence at one end of the junction differs from germline and may be a read error. The V and J genes are TRBV12-5 and TRBJ2-7; the D gene is possibly TRBD2 (6 bases). Looked up from germline, CDR1 is LGHNT and CDR2 is FRNRAP. This CDR3 spans 15 amino acids. In DNA form, the CDR3 reads TGTGCTAGTGGTGTGGTGGGGGAGGCGTCCTACGAGCAGTACTTC. Translating gives CASGVVGEASYEQYF.